These 14 T cell receptor beta chains were sequenced from one sample in a study of cytomegalovirus exposure and HLA in healthy donors. Sequenced by immunoSEQ multiplex PCR; TCRdb stores in-frame clones only, minus some. The sample yields 45,000 to 65,000 clones, roughly 87% seen once. The sample was PBMCs. The receptor source for this set is a woman aged 18-29 years in good health and CMV-seropositive.

This clone appeared once. The gene calls are TRBV5-1 and TRBJ1-6; a weak D match, TRBD1 (5 bases). This CDR3 has 12 residues. Deletions cut 3 bases from V and 7 bases from J, with 5 bases between. Per the germline V gene, CDR1 is SGHRS and CDR2 is YFSETQ. The CDR3 bases are TGCGCCAGCAGCTCAGGGAATTCACCCCTCCACTTT. The encoded protein is CASSSGNSPLHF. The whole variable domain, filled in from reference TRBV5-1 and TRBJ1-6, reads KAGVTQTPRYLIKTRGQQVTLSCSPISGHRSVSWYQQTPGQGLQFLFEYFSETQRNKGNFPGRFSGRQFSNSRSEMNVSTLELGDSALYLCASSSGNSPLHFGNGTRLTVT.

The chain carries TRBV12-2 and TRBJ2-6; the table's TRBD1 call for D was not verified on the DNA. TRBV12-2 is noted as a pseudogene. The CDR3 has 17 residues. The CDR3 coding sequence is TGTGCAAGTCGCCCCGACAGGGAATTCGCCGGGGCCAACGTCCTGACTTTC. Protein: CASRPDREFAGANVLTF.

The rearrangement links TRBV6-1 to TRBJ2-7; D gene ambiguous. The V end lost 1 base, the J end lost 4 bases, and 5 bases lay between the germline ends. This CDR3 comprises 12 residues. Germline values: CDR1 MNHNS, CDR2 SASEGT. CDR3 loop: CASSEVGYEQYF. DNA for the CDR3: TGTGCCAGCAGTGAAGTCGGTTACGAGCAGTACTTC.

The chain combines TRBV6-6 with TRBJ1-1; D not resolved. Germline-derived CDR1 and CDR2 are MNHNY and SVGAGI (reference sequence). The V and J ends lost 2 bases and 2 bases respectively, with 6 bases between them. The CDR3 length is 13 residues. CDR3 protein: CASSYLFNTEAFF. The DNA for the CDR3 is TGTGCCAGCAGTTACCTCTTTAACACTGAAGCTTTCTTT.

V and J are TRBV7-9 and TRBJ2-3; 8 positions match TRBD2. In germline, CDR1 is SEHNR, CDR2 FQNEAQ (reference sequence). J was trimmed by 3 bases and V by 2 bases; bases with no gene match: 1. This CDR3 is 14 amino acids long. The CDR3 region is CASSLRGGTDTQYF. As DNA, the CDR3 is TGTGCCAGCAGCTTACGGGGGGGGACAGATACGCAGTATTTT. Full variable domain (outside the CDR3, taken from reference TRBV7-9 and TRBJ2-3): DTGVSQNPRHKITKRGQNVTFRCDPISEHNRLYWYRQTLGQGPEFLTYFQNEAQLEKSRLLSDRFSAERPKGSFSTLEIQRTEQGDSAMYLCASSLRGGTDTQYFGPGTRLTVL.

This clone came up once. This chain links TRBV4-2 with TRBJ2-1, with TRBD2 matching over 12 bases. CDR3 size: 16 residues. The V and J ends lost 2 bases and 9 bases, in that order; junction bases with no gene match: 8. The germline CDR1 and CDR2 sequences are LGHNA and YNFKEQ. The CDR3 DNA reads as TGTGCCAGCAGCCAACTTTCGACTAGCGGGGGAGGTGAGCAGTTCTTC. Its protein is CASSQLSTSGGGEQFF.

This clone was counted between two and nine times. In DNA form, the CDR3 reads TGCGCCAGCAGCTTGGTGGACAGCTATGGCTACACCTTC. Translation gives CASSLVDSYGYTF. The genes are TRBV5-1 and TRBJ1-2; tentatively, D is TRBD1 (6 bases). CDR1 and CDR2 (germline): SGHRS, YFSETQ. Trimming took off 0 bases at V and 4 bases at J, with 7 bases between the two ends. CDR3 length: 13 residues.

V gene TRBV4-1 combines with J gene TRBJ1-2; D is unclear. Germline V gene data show CDR1 as MGHRA and CDR2 as YSYEKL. Trimming took off 0 bases at V and 7 bases at J, with 9 bases between the two ends. CDR3 length: 13 amino acids. CDR3: CASSQENFGGYTF. The DNA for the CDR3 is TGCGCCAGCAGCCAAGAAAATTTCGGTGGCTACACCTTC.

The CDR3 protein is CASSVVQGAITEAFF. As DNA, the CDR3 is TGTGCCAGCAGTGTGGTCCAGGGGGCTATCACTGAAGCTTTCTTT. The chain carries TRBV2 and TRBJ1-1, with TRBD1 identical over 8 bases. The CDR3 runs 15 residues. With 4 bases clipped from V and 4 bases from J, the junction kept 8 bases outside the gene matches. Germline V lookup: CDR1 SNHLY, CDR2 FYNNEI.

Regarding this clone: A read error may produce the germline difference seen at one junction end. The J gene is TRBJ1-2, the V gene TRBV6-1; D might be TRBD1 (6 bases). The CDR3 totals 15 residues. The V gene's germline CDR1 is MNHNS and CDR2 SASEGT. The CDR3 DNA reads as TGTGCCAGCAGAGAAGATTGGGGGCGGAACTATGGCTACACCTTC. Amino acid sequence: CASREDWGRNYGYTF.

The chain has TRBV6-4 and TRBJ1-2, with D unclear. V was shortened by 5 bases and J by 5 bases, with 21 bases between the two germline ends. CDR1 MRHNA and CDR2 SNTAGT come from the germline V gene. This CDR3 contains 16 residues. This CDR3 is CASSPDGHSGSYGYTF. The CDR3 DNA is TGTGCCAGCAGTCCTGACGGTCACTCCGGGTCTTATGGCTACACCTTC.

The chain recombines TRBV6-5 with TRBJ1-5; D remains ambiguous. This CDR3 region has 13 residues. V was clipped by 8 bases and J by 7 bases, with 15 bases between them. In germline, CDR1 is MNHEY, CDR2 SVGAGI. CDR3 sequence: CASGSGPEQPQHF. The CDR3 bases are TGTGCCAGCGGGAGTGGGCCGGAACAGCCCCAGCATTTT.

This clone was detected once. This rearrangement joins TRBV5-5 to TRBJ1-5, with 8 bases identical to TRBD1. CDR3 size: 15 residues. The ends lost 4 bases at V and 6 bases at J; junction bases unmatched: 9. Germline V gene data show CDR1 as SGHKS and CDR2 as YYEKEE (reference sequence). The CDR3 region has the DNA TGTGCCAGCAGCAAGATGGGACAGGAGACTCAGCCCCAGCATTTT. As protein: CASSKMGQETQPQHF.

The chain is built from TRBV5-4 and TRBJ1-6, with D hard to call. This CDR3 region has 14 residues. Trimming left V 0 bases short and J 7 bases short, with 8 bases between. The germline V gene has CDR1 SGHNT and CDR2 YYREEE (reference sequence). CDR3 protein: CASSLAGSNSPLHF. The CDR3 DNA sequence: TGTGCCAGCAGCTTGGCCGGGTCGAATTCACCCCTCCACTTT.